What follows are 21 T cell receptor beta chains derived from one specimen sequenced in a study of T cell clones after liver transplantation. TCRdb's copy holds only in-frame clones and misses some; the assay was immunoSEQ multiplex PCR. The sample lists about 120,000 clones, 75% to 95% occurring once. The sequencing used CD4+ T cells from blood, collected 12 months after liver transplant. The receptors were sampled from a human patient who received a liver transplant. The graft donor may be the source of some T cells.

V is TRBV5-1 and J is TRBJ2-1; D not certain. V was cut by 0 bases and J by 4 bases, with 11 bases left in between. CDR1 SGHRS and CDR2 YFSETQ come from the germline V gene. The CDR3 spans 15 residues. The CDR3 protein is CASSLDGRTYNEQFF. In DNA form, the CDR3 reads TGCGCCAGCAGCTTGGATGGTAGGACGTACAATGAGCAGTTCTTC.

This clone showed up just once. The chain joins TRBV7-2 to TRBJ2-5; tentative D call: TRBD2 (7 bases). The CDR3 length is 16 residues. Germline V gene data show CDR1 as SGHTA and CDR2 as FQGNSA. Trimming cost V 2 bases and J 5 bases, with 18 bases left between them. The CDR3, as DNA: TGTGCCAGCAGCTTAACCCGACCCAGGGGAGGGGAGACCCAGTACTTC. This gives the protein CASSLTRPRGGETQYF.

V and J are TRBV5-1 and TRBJ2-7; TRBD1 matches 8 bases. CDR3 length: 13 amino acids. Trimming cost V 0 bases and J 6 bases; bases outside gene matches: 2. From germline, CDR1 is SGHRS and CDR2 YFSETQ. The CDR3 DNA follows: TGCGCCAGCAGCTTGGGGACAGGGTCCGAGCAGTACTTC. This gives the protein CASSLGTGSEQYF.

This chain's CDR3 is CASRLSAEQYF. CDR3 in DNA: TGTGCCAGCAGGCTAAGTGCCGAGCAGTACTTC. The chain recombines TRBV28 with TRBJ2-7; D not resolved. Germline assignment: CDR1 MDHEN and CDR2 SYDVKM. CDR3 length: 11 residues. The ends were cut back, 6 bases at V and 6 bases at J, with 9 bases in the middle.

On this clone: Sequence at one end of the junction differs from germline and may be a read error. The J gene is TRBJ2-3, the V gene TRBV7-2, with D tentatively TRBD1 (6 bases). Germline CDR1 is SGHTA and CDR2 is FQGNSA. The CDR3 totals 16 residues. The CDR3 region has the DNA TGTGCCAGCAGCTTAGATTTTGGGACAAGCAAAGATACGCAGTATTTT. Translating it yields CASSLDFGTSKDTQYF.

The chain carries TRBV14 and TRBJ2-1; either TRBD1 or TRBD2 may supply D (7 bases each). The CDR3 consists of 14 residues. Germline assignment: CDR1 SGHDN and CDR2 FVKESK. V was clipped by 3 bases and J by 10 bases, with 16 bases between them. The CDR3 sequence is CASSHLNRGGEQFF. As DNA, the CDR3 is TGTGCCAGCAGCCATCTTAACAGGGGAGGGGAGCAGTTCTTC.

The chain couples TRBV21-1 to TRBJ1-2. TRBV21-1 is a pseudogene segment. This CDR3 spans 18 amino acids. The CDR3 DNA is TGTGCCAGCAGCACCGAGCGGATACCGGGCCAAGACCCCTATGGCTACACCTTC. Translated: CASSTERIPGQDPYGYTF.

The chain is built from TRBV6-1 and TRBJ1-2; no reliable D call. Trimming took 6 bases from V and 5 from J, leaving 13 bases between them. This CDR3 spans 13 amino acids. CDR1 is MNHNS and CDR2 is SASEGT in the germline V gene. The chain's CDR3 is CASRAPGIYGYTF. CDR3 bases: TGTGCCAGCAGGGCCCCCGGGATTTATGGCTACACCTTC.

The CDR3 coding sequence is TGTGCCAGCAGCCCACTAGCAAACACCGGGGAGCTGTTTTTT. It yields the protein CASSPLANTGELFF. The J gene is TRBJ2-2, the V gene TRBV7-3, with a weak D call TRBD2 (6 bases). Per the germline V gene, CDR1 is SGHTA and CDR2 is FQGTGA. CDR3 length equals 14 residues. V was trimmed by 5 bases and J by 2 bases, leaving 9 bases between them.

The gene calls are TRBV6-5 and TRBJ1-2; D possibly corresponds to TRBD1 (6 bases). Trimming stripped 5 bases from V and 4 bases from J, with 17 bases between. Germline CDR1 and CDR2: MNHEY and SVGAGI. CDR3 size: 15 residues. The CDR3 region is CASSRGGGGLYGYTF. In DNA, the CDR3 is TGTGCCAGCAGTCGCGGCGGGGGCGGGCTCTATGGCTACACCTTC.

This clone was observed a single time. The chain carries TRBV2 and TRBJ1-1; tentative D call: TRBD1 (6 bases). V lost 3 bases to trimming and J lost 4 bases, with 12 bases between them. The CDR3 contains 14 residues. Germline-derived CDR1 and CDR2 are SNHLY and FYNNEI. The CDR3 nucleotides read TGTGCCAGCAGTGAGGAGGGGGAAGGCACTGAAGCTTTCTTT. This codes for CASSEEGEGTEAFF. Complete variable domain (other parts from reference TRBV2 and TRBJ1-1): EPEVTQTPSHQVTQMGQEVILRCVPISNHLYFYWYRQILGQKVEFLVSFYNNEISEKSEIFDDQFSVERPDGSNFTLKIRSTKLEDSAMYFCASSEEGEGTEAFFGQGTRLTVV.

The chain joins TRBV9 to TRBJ2-3; a weak D match, TRBD2 (6 bases). Trimming took off 3 bases at V and 0 bases at J, with 11 bases between the two ends. Germline loops: CDR1 SGDLS, CDR2 YYNGEE. The CDR3 extends over 15 amino acids. CDR3 DNA sequence: TGTGCCAGCAGCGCCCTTAGCGGTAGCACAGATACGCAGTATTTT. Protein sequence: CASSALSGSTDTQYF.

The genes are TRBV9 and TRBJ2-1, with 11 bases identical to TRBD2. Germline CDR1 SGDLS, CDR2 YYNGEE. The CDR3 loop spans 15 amino acids. The trim removed 3 bases at V and 8 bases at J, leaving 7 bases unmatched. The CDR3 coding sequence is TGTGCCAGCAGCGCTCCCCTAGCGGGAGGCTATGAGCAGTTCTTC. Its translation is CASSAPLAGGYEQFF.

The J gene is TRBJ2-7, the V gene TRBV5-1; D is perhaps TRBD2 (6 bases). The CDR3 has 15 amino acids. Germline loops: CDR1 SGHRS, CDR2 YFSETQ. V lost 2 bases and J lost 6, with 18 bases in between. CDR3 in DNA: TGCGCCAGCAGCTTTGGGGACTTCAACGTGGTCGAGCAGTACTTC. Translated, it gives CASSFGDFNVVEQYF.

A single count supports this clone. The CDR3 region has the DNA TGTGCCAGCCGCCTTTCCTCCTACAATGAGCAGTTCTTC. Protein product: CASRLSSYNEQFF. The rearrangement links TRBV27 to TRBJ2-1; D unclear. V was shortened by 8 bases and J by 0 bases, with 8 bases between the two germline ends. CDR1 and CDR2 (germline): MNHEY, SMNVEV (reference sequence). The CDR3 runs to 13 residues.

This clone was found a few times. The rearrangement joins TRBV11-1 to TRBJ2-7, with D perhaps matching TRBD1 (6 bases). The CDR3 extends over 13 amino acids. The germline V gene encodes CDR1 SGHAT and CDR2 FQDESV (reference sequence). Trimming left V 3 bases short and J 10 bases short, with 16 bases between. This chain's CDR3 is CASSLDTGNPQYF. The CDR3 nucleotides are TGTGCCAGCAGCTTGGACACAGGGAACCCTCAGTACTTC.

This chain uses TRBV7-8 with TRBJ2-3; TRBD2 matches at 11 bases. This CDR3 is 18 amino acids long. Unmatched junction bases numbered 11, after V lost 1 base and J lost 5 bases. CDR1 and CDR2 (germline): SGHVS, FQNEAQ. The CDR3 loop reads CASSLGLAGIRQRDTQYF. The CDR3 bases are TGTGCCAGCAGCTTAGGACTAGCGGGAATCCGGCAGAGAGATACGCAGTATTTT.

Concerning this clone itself: The same CDR3 arises from other DNA sequences in this sample as well. The V call is TRBV5-1, the J call TRBJ2-3, with 9 bases fitting TRBD2. There are 15 residues in the CDR3. V dropped 0 bases and J dropped 4; count of bases not matched to a gene: 3. The germline V gene has CDR1 SGHRS and CDR2 YFSETQ. The CDR3 loop is CASSLELAGADTQYF. The CDR3 DNA sequence: TGCGCCAGCAGCTTGGAATTAGCGGGAGCAGATACGCAGTATTTT.

The chain has TRBV11-3 and TRBJ2-7; 11 bases match TRBD1. The CDR3 consists of 13 residues. J was trimmed by 8 bases and V by 8 bases; bases with no gene match: 8. Germline V gene data show CDR1 as SGHNT and CDR2 as YENEEA. The CDR3: CASSGTGGTKQYF. The CDR3 DNA reads as TGTGCCAGCTCCGGGACAGGGGGGACTAAGCAGTACTTC.

V is TRBV11-2 and J is TRBJ2-7; 8 bases are shared with TRBD2. Germline V gene sequence: CDR1 SGHAT, CDR2 FQNNGV. The CDR3 loop spans 15 amino acids. The junction had 6 bases not matched to a gene; V was cut back by 1 base and J by 4 bases. CDR3 sequence: CASSLGSGMGYEQYF. CDR3 nucleotide sequence: TGTGCCAGCAGCTTAGGTAGCGGGATGGGGTACGAGCAGTACTTC.

This rearrangement joins TRBV10-3 to TRBJ2-7, with 8 bases identical to TRBD1. The CDR3 runs 14 residues. Germline V gene lookup returns CDR1 ENHRY and CDR2 SYGVKD. The J segment lost 6 bases and the V segment lost 8 bases, leaving 12 bases of the junction unmatched. This CDR3 reads CAISARGQVAEQYF. Here the CDR3 DNA reads TGTGCCATCTCAGCGAGGGGACAGGTCGCCGAGCAGTACTTC.